One sample yielded the 27 T cell receptor beta chains listed below, sequenced in a study of T cell repertoires in cytomegalovirus infection. Their target antigens are unknown. One entry per CDR3 protein, called by TCRdb with MiXCR from the reads. The table shows some 500,000 distinct CDR3 sequences, with 30% to 35% occurring only once. Sequenced here: cultured PBMCs, sampled from culture after CMV antigen stimulation. Receptor source: a human donor in good health (CMV status not recorded). Some clones in this sample may be carry-over from other donors' samples.

J is TRBJ2-5 and V is TRBV10-2, with 7 positions matching TRBD2. V lost 4 bases to trimming and J lost 7 bases; unmatched junction nucleotides: 6. The CDR3 sequence is 13 residues long. Germline CDR1 WSHSY, CDR2 SAAADI. The CDR3 is CASSVGLEGTQYF. CDR3 DNA: TGCGCCAGCAGTGTTGGACTAGAGGGGACCCAGTACTTC.

The table lists this clonotype with a few counts. V and J are TRBV4-1 and TRBJ2-3; 10 nucleotides agree with TRBD2. V dropped 4 bases and J dropped 2; count of bases not matched to a gene: 6. CDR1 is MGHRA and CDR2 is YSYEKL in the germline V gene. The CDR3 has 16 amino acids. Written as DNA, the CDR3 is TGCGCCAGCAGCCTGAGGACTAGCGGACCCACAGATACGCAGTATTTT. This codes for CASSLRTSGPTDTQYF.

The J gene is TRBJ2-4, the V gene TRBV6-6; 7 bases are shared with TRBD2. V was clipped by 5 bases and J by 3 bases; unmatched bases: 7. CDR1 is MNHNY and CDR2 is SVGAGI in the germline V gene (reference sequence). CDR3 length equals 15 residues. The CDR3 nucleotides read TGTGCCAGCAGTCCCGCCCCGGGAGGCAAAAACATTCAGTACTTC. It encodes CASSPAPGGKNIQYF.

The rearrangement links TRBV18 to TRBJ2-3; 9 bases align to TRBD2. This CDR3 region has 16 residues. Germline CDR1 and CDR2: KGHSH and LQKENI. Trimming at V came to 1 base and at J to 6 bases, leaving 8 bases not matched to a gene. In nucleotides, the CDR3 is TGTGCCAGCTCACCACGGGCTGCGGGAGGGCCCGATACGCAGTATTTT. It yields the protein CASSPRAAGGPDTQYF.

The V gene is TRBV5-1, the J gene TRBJ2-7; 14 bases match TRBD2. The CDR3 loop spans 16 amino acids. After removal of 2 bases from V and 6 bases from J, the junction contained 7 bases not matched to a gene. Looked up from germline, CDR1 is SGHRS and CDR2 is YFSETQ. As DNA, the CDR3 is TGCGCCAGCAGCTTACTCCCGGGACTAGCGGGAGCCGAGCAGTACTTC. This translates into CASSLLPGLAGAEQYF.

As for this clonotype: The junction differs from germline at one of its ends, possibly a read error. V usage is TRBV5-5 and J usage is TRBJ2-1; 7 bases agree with TRBD2. CDR1 and CDR2 (germline): SGHKS, YYEKEE (reference sequence). This CDR3 comprises 14 residues. The chain's CDR3 is CARSPALAPNEQFF. As DNA, the CDR3 is TGTGCCCGCAGCCCGGCACTAGCGCCCAATGAGCAGTTCTTC.

This clonotype was seen at least ten times. This chain links TRBV7-2 with TRBJ2-7; unclear D gene. Looked up from germline, CDR1 is SGHTA and CDR2 is FQGNSA. V gave up 4 bases and J gave up 4 bases, with 14 bases separating them. The CDR3 is 14 amino acids. Here the CDR3 DNA reads TGTGCCAGCAGCTCGTATAACCCAAAATACGAGCAGTACTTC. Translated, it gives CASSSYNPKYEQYF.

This clonotype was observed a handful of times. J is TRBJ1-2 and V is TRBV28, with a possible D match to TRBD1 (5 bases). This CDR3 spans 15 amino acids. V lost 5 bases to trimming and J lost 4 bases, with 17 bases between them. Germline V gene lookup returns CDR1 MDHEN and CDR2 SYDVKM. The DNA for the CDR3 is TGTGCCAGCAGTATCGCCCTGACAGTATTCTATGGCTACACCTTC. Translation gives CASSIALTVFYGYTF.

The chain couples TRBV20-1 to TRBJ2-1; 8 nucleotides match TRBD1. Germline CDR1 is DFQATT and CDR2 is SNEGSKA (reference sequence). V was clipped by 5 bases and J by 3 bases; unmatched bases: 3. The CDR3 is made up of 13 amino acids. CDR3 DNA: TGCAGTGCTCCGGGACAGGTCTACAATGAGCAGTTCTTC. The encoded protein is CSAPGQVYNEQFF.

This clonotype was seen a few times. The chain recombines TRBV6-6 with TRBJ2-3; D is undetermined. The CDR3 has 11 amino acids. Germline V lookup: CDR1 MNHNY, CDR2 SVGAGI (reference sequence). Trimming shortened V by 8 bases and J by 2 bases, and 5 bases separated the two germline ends. The CDR3 is CASGFTDTQYF. The DNA of the CDR3 is TGTGCCAGCGGATTCACAGATACGCAGTATTTT.

This clonotype has just a few counts. The chain is built from TRBV5-1 and TRBJ2-7; 7 bases map to TRBD1. This CDR3 has 15 amino acids. The junction had 7 bases not matched to a gene; V was cut back by 4 bases and J by 0 bases. Germline CDR1 reads SGHRS; CDR2 reads YFSETQ. CDR3 in DNA: TGCGCCAGCAGCCCGACAGGGATGAGCTCCTACGAGCAGTACTTC. Translated: CASSPTGMSSYEQYF.

This clonotype showed up many times. This chain links TRBV7-2 with TRBJ1-2; D possibly corresponds to TRBD1 (5 bases). Germline loops: CDR1 SGHTA, CDR2 FQGNSA. There are 14 residues in the CDR3. The germline V and J ends were trimmed by 6 bases and 4 bases, with 15 bases remaining between them. The CDR3 DNA reads TGTGCCAGCAGTTCCAACTGGGGGGTCTATGGCTACACCTTC. Translating gives CASSSNWGVYGYTF. The entire variable domain, with the rest obtained from reference TRBV7-2 and TRBJ1-2, is as follows: GAGVSQSPSNKVTEKGKDVELRCDPISGHTALYWYRQSLGQGLEFLIYFQGNSAPDKSGLPSDRFSAERTGGSVSTLTIQRTQQEDSAVYLCASSSNWGVYGYTFGSGTRLTVV.

V usage is TRBV5-1 and J usage is TRBJ1-5, with 10 bases that match TRBD1. Germline loops: CDR1 SGHRS, CDR2 YFSETQ. V shed 4 bases and J 6 bases; nucleotides not matched to a gene: 4. The CDR3 loop spans 14 amino acids. CDR3 in amino acids: CASSPGQGSQPQHF. The CDR3 bases are TGCGCCAGCAGCCCGGGACAGGGGAGTCAGCCCCAGCATTTT.

This clonotype has only a few counts. This sequence joins TRBV5-1 and TRBJ2-3; tentative D call: TRBD1 (7 bases). Per germline, CDR1 SGHRS and CDR2 YFSETQ. V was shortened by 4 bases and J by 0 bases, with 12 bases between the two germline ends. The CDR3 runs to 15 residues. Here the CDR3 reads CASSPEGQSTDTQYF. DNA of the CDR3: TGCGCCAGCAGCCCGGAGGGACAGAGCACAGATACGCAGTATTTT.

The CDR3 sequence: CASSPRPNNEQFF. The CDR3 DNA reads TGTGCCAGCTCACCACGCCCTAACAATGAGCAGTTCTTC. This chain joins TRBV18 and TRBJ2-1; D remains ambiguous. V dropped 1 base and J dropped 5 bases, with 6 bases sitting between them. The CDR3 consists of 13 residues. The V gene's germline CDR1 is KGHSH and CDR2 LQKENI.

The chain carries TRBV7-8 and TRBJ1-3, with D maybe TRBD1 (6 bases). V gave up 1 base and J gave up 16 bases, with 20 bases separating them. The CDR3 contains 14 residues. Germline values: CDR1 SGHVS, CDR2 FQNEAQ. CDR3 region: CASSLEGGGLREYF. The CDR3 coding sequence is TGTGCCAGCAGCTTAGAAGGAGGGGGACTCAGGGAGTATTTT.

This chain uses TRBV18 with TRBJ2-7, with TRBD2 matching 14 bases. Germline V gives CDR1 KGHSH, CDR2 LQKENI. The J segment lost 6 bases and the V segment lost 0 bases, leaving 4 bases of the junction unmatched. CDR3 length equals 16 residues. The CDR3 coding sequence is TGTGCCAGCTCACCACCGGGGACTAGCGGGAGCATCGAGCAGTACTTC. This encodes CASSPPGTSGSIEQYF.

The gene calls are TRBV7-2 and TRBJ2-5, with unresolved D. Germline CDR1 reads SGHTA; CDR2 reads FQGNSA. Trimming stripped 4 bases from V and 5 bases from J, with 17 bases between. The length of the CDR3 is 15 residues. This chain's CDR3 is CASSSPVSSFETQYF. Written as DNA, the CDR3 is TGTGCCAGCAGCTCCCCAGTGAGTTCTTTTGAGACCCAGTACTTC.

The chain employs TRBV12-3 or TRBV12-4 and TRBJ2-1; no reliable D call. The V end was cut by 1 base, the J end by 8 bases, with 9 bases between. The CDR3 spans 13 residues. In DNA, the CDR3 is TGTGCCAGCAGTTTAGAAACTTCTCATGAGCAGTTCTTC. It specifies CASSLETSHEQFF.

This clonotype was picked up a small number of times. CDR3 sequence reads: CAISVEGLRGETQYF. DNA of the CDR3: TGTGCCATCAGTGTCGAGGGCCTACGGGGAGAGACCCAGTACTTC. The V gene is TRBV10-3, the J gene TRBJ2-5; maybe TRBD2 (5 bases). Germline CDR1 and CDR2: ENHRY and SYGVKD. V lost 4 bases and J lost 4, with 16 bases in between. CDR3 length: 15 residues.

J is TRBJ2-3 and V is TRBV12-3 or TRBV12-4; 8 nucleotides line up with TRBD2. The CDR3 has 14 amino acids. Germline trimming cut 7 bases from V and 6 bases from J; bases unmatched to any gene: 9. DNA of the CDR3: TGTGCCAGCATCGTAGCGGGGCCCCAGGATACGCAGTATTTT. Its protein product is CASIVAGPQDTQYF.

This clonotype was detected a few times. The chain joins TRBV29-1 to TRBJ1-2; TRBD1 might be the D (6 bases). CDR3 length: 14 residues. V lost 6 bases, J lost 2 bases, and 16 bases lay in between. Germline V gene lookup returns CDR1 SQVTM and CDR2 ANQGSEA. CDR3 protein: CSVNPGQSNYGYTF. The CDR3 DNA follows: TGCAGCGTCAACCCCGGACAGTCCAACTATGGCTACACCTTC.

This clonotype appeared a single time. The chain employs TRBV6-6 and TRBJ2-5; possible D gene TRBD2, 5 bases. This CDR3 contains 14 residues. CDR1 MNHNY and CDR2 SVGAGI come from the germline V gene (reference sequence). Trimming pared 8 bases from V and 4 bases from J, leaving 17 bases between. CDR3 nucleotide sequence: TGTGCCAGCTCCCAGTGGGGAGCCGGAGAGACCCAGTACTTC. It encodes CASSQWGAGETQYF.

Details on this clonotype: A read error may produce the germline difference seen at one junction end. This chain connects TRBV5-3 to TRBJ1-5; weak D call: TRBD1 (5 bases). TRBV5-3 is an open reading frame, and its role is uncertain. This CDR3 comprises 17 residues. The CDR3 DNA follows: TGTGCCAGCAGCTTGGTAATCGGCGGACACGGCAATCAGCCCCAGCATTTT. Translating gives CASSLVIGGHGNQPQHF.

This clonotype has at least ten counts. The V gene is TRBV7-2, the J gene TRBJ2-1; tentatively, D is TRBD2 (5 bases). Trimming took off 6 bases at V and 9 bases at J, with 12 bases between the two ends. The germline CDR1 and CDR2 sequences are SGHTA and FQGNSA. The CDR3 has 12 amino acids. The CDR3 loop is CASSLHRGEQFF. CDR3 DNA: TGTGCCAGCAGTCTCCACCGGGGTGAGCAGTTCTTC.

The V and J genes are TRBV7-9 and TRBJ1-5, with TRBD1 matching over 8 bases. V lost 5 bases and J lost 5; bases outside the gene matches: 5. CDR3 length: 14 amino acids. CDR1 is SEHNR and CDR2 is FQNEAQ in the germline V gene (reference sequence). The CDR3 loop reads CASSRDRMDQPQHF. CDR3 sequence (DNA): TGTGCCAGCAGCAGGGACAGGATGGATCAGCCCCAGCATTTT. The full variable domain, its missing parts supplied by reference TRBV7-9 and TRBJ1-5, is DTGVSQNPRHKITKRGQNVTFRCDPISEHNRLYWYRQTLGQGPEFLTYFQNEAQLEKSRLLSDRFSAERPKGSFSTLEIQRTEQGDSAMYLCASSRDRMDQPQHFGDGTRLSIL.

This chain connects TRBV20-1 to TRBJ2-1; TRBD2 matches 9 bases. Trimming removed 6 bases from V and 4 bases from J; junction bases left unmatched: 10. Germline lookup yields CDR1 DFQATT and CDR2 SNEGSKA (reference sequence). This CDR3 spans 15 amino acids. CDR3 coding DNA: TGCAGTGCCAGGGAAGCGGGAGGAGGGTACAATGAGCAGTTCTTC. Amino acid sequence: CSAREAGGGYNEQFF.